The 32 T cell receptor beta chains listed next were all sequenced from one sample in a study of response to subunit inactivated influenza vaccine. Using its own MiXCR run on the RT-PCR reads, TCRdb lists one record per CDR3 protein. The sample holds 610,000 or so distinct CDR3 sequences, around 13% seen once. This specimen was PBMCs from blood, taken approximately 13 days after vaccination. These TCRs come from a man aged 50-59 years who received an inactivated influenza vaccine.

The chain couples TRBV28 to TRBJ2-1; the match to TRBD2 covers 9 bases. The junction had 8 bases not matched to a gene; V was cut back by 4 bases and J by 4 bases. The CDR3 has 16 residues. Germline CDR1 reads MDHEN; CDR2 reads SYDVKM. CDR3 nucleotides: TGTGCCAGCAGTTCTCCCTCGGGACTAGCATACAATGAGCAGTTCTTC. Its translation: CASSSPSGLAYNEQFF.

The genes are TRBV7-2 and TRBJ2-7; TRBD1 might be the D (6 bases). The CDR3 sequence is 15 residues long. The ends were cut back, 5 bases at V and 2 bases at J, with 16 bases in the middle. The germline gives CDR1 SGHTA, CDR2 FQGNSA. CDR3 coding DNA: TGTGCCAGCAGCCCACAGGGAGAGTTTACCTACGAGCAGTACTTC. Its translation: CASSPQGEFTYEQYF.

This clonotype has more than one count but fewer than ten. V gene TRBV28 combines with J gene TRBJ2-6; D call uncertain. The CDR3 contains 15 residues. From germline, CDR1 is MDHEN and CDR2 SYDVKM. The ends were cut back, 3 bases at V and 0 bases at J, with 6 bases in the middle. The CDR3 DNA reads as TGTGCCAGCAGTTTTGGTGGCTCTGGGGCCAACGTCCTGACTTTC. Its translation: CASSFGGSGANVLTF.

V gene TRBV30 combines with J gene TRBJ2-7; 11 bases agree with TRBD1. Trimming at V came to 3 bases and at J to 5 bases, leaving 12 bases not matched to a gene. Per germline, CDR1 GTSNPN and CDR2 SVGIG (reference sequence). The CDR3 loop spans 16 amino acids. The CDR3 sequence is CAWRSSRDRGIHEQYF. The CDR3 nucleotides read TGTGCCTGGAGGTCATCCCGGGACAGGGGGATACACGAGCAGTACTTC.

This clonotype was observed at least ten times. The V and J genes are TRBV5-1 and TRBJ2-1; D gene uncertain. Germline CDR1 and CDR2: SGHRS and YFSETQ. This CDR3 region has 13 residues. The ends were cut back, 7 bases at V and 2 bases at J, with 10 bases in the middle. The chain's CDR3 is CASGNRTYNEQFF. The CDR3 coding sequence is TGCGCCAGCGGAAATCGGACCTACAATGAGCAGTTCTTC.

The V gene is TRBV4-1, the J gene TRBJ1-1; D not resolved. CDR1 is MGHRA, CDR2 YSYEKL, per germline. CDR3 size: 12 residues. V was cut by 0 bases and J by 5 bases, with 4 bases left in between. CDR3 loop: CASSQERTEAFF. CDR3 coding DNA: TGCGCCAGCAGCCAAGAACGAACTGAAGCTTTCTTT.

The V gene is TRBV6-1, the J gene TRBJ1-3; TRBD1 agrees at 8 bases. The CDR3 totals 16 residues. Germline CDR1 and CDR2: MNHNS and SASEGT. With 4 bases clipped from V and 0 bases from J, the junction kept 5 bases outside the gene matches. The CDR3 protein is CASSGTGLYSGNTIYF. CDR3 coding DNA: TGTGCCAGCAGTGGGACAGGGCTTTACTCTGGAAACACCATATATTTT.

This clonotype was recorded a few times. CDR3 sequence reads: CASSPGRVSGNTIYF. For the CDR3, the DNA is TGTGCCAGCAGCCCAGGACGAGTTTCTGGAAACACCATATATTTT. This chain joins TRBV9 and TRBJ1-3; D unclear. Trimming shortened V by 4 bases and J by 1 base, and 12 bases separated the two germline ends. This CDR3 contains 15 residues. In germline, CDR1 is SGDLS, CDR2 YYNGEE.

The V call is TRBV6-1, the J call TRBJ2-7; no firm D call. Germline loops: CDR1 MNHNS, CDR2 SASEGT. The CDR3 has 15 amino acids. The ends were cut back, 8 bases at V and 2 bases at J, with 19 bases in the middle. CDR3 bases: TGTGCCAGCTGCAGTTCGATGGCCAGGACCTACGAGCAGTACTTC. Protein: CASCSSMARTYEQYF.

The chain employs TRBV7-2 and TRBJ2-7, with TRBD2 matching over 11 bases. The germline CDR1 and CDR2 sequences are SGHTA and FQGNSA. Trimming took 5 bases from V and 5 from J; bases not matched to a gene: 5. The CDR3 length is 14 residues. CDR3 bases: TGTGCCAGCAGCCTTTCTAGCGGGAGGAACGAGCAGTACTTC. The encoded protein is CASSLSSGRNEQYF.

The rearrangement links TRBV4-3 to TRBJ1-1; 9 bases match TRBD1. The CDR3 is 16 residues long. Germline trimming cut 1 base from V and 4 bases from J; bases unmatched to any gene: 7. Germline V gene sequence: CDR1 LGHNA, CDR2 YSLEER. The CDR3 DNA reads as TGCGCCAGCAGCCAAGGCTACAGGGGGCCGGGCACTGAAGCTTTCTTT. This translates into CASSQGYRGPGTEAFF.

The chain has TRBV12-3 or TRBV12-4 and TRBJ2-5, with D possibly TRBD2 on 7 matching bases. Trimming pared 4 bases from V and 3 bases from J, leaving 18 bases between. The CDR3 runs 16 residues. CDR3 nucleotides: TGTGCCAGCAGTTCCTCCCCCCAGGGGAGGGAAGAGACCCAGTACTTC. It translates to CASSSSPQGREETQYF.

The V call is TRBV7-9, the J call TRBJ2-3, with 8 positions matching TRBD2. CDR3 length equals 15 residues. V lost 5 bases, J lost 3 bases, and 7 bases stayed unmatched. Germline lookup yields CDR1 SEHNR and CDR2 FQNEAQ (reference sequence). The CDR3 reads CASSPGGAGTDTQYF. The CDR3 region has the DNA TGTGCCAGCAGCCCCGGGGGGGCGGGGACAGATACGCAGTATTTT.

The chain combines TRBV28 with TRBJ1-2; D ambiguous. Trimming removed 5 bases at V and 3 bases at J, with 13 bases between. CDR1 and CDR2 from the germline V gene are MDHEN and SYDVKM. The CDR3 loop spans 14 amino acids. DNA for the CDR3: TGTGCCAGCAGTAACTTTCCGTCCCACTATGGCTACACCTTC. It codes for CASSNFPSHYGYTF.

This clonotype was seen more than once but under ten times. CDR3 protein: CAITIKTSGNSYEQYF. The CDR3 bases are TGTGCCATCACCATCAAGACTAGCGGGAACTCCTACGAGCAGTACTTC. This rearrangement joins TRBV10-3 to TRBJ2-7; TRBD2 matches 11 bases. CDR1 and CDR2 (germline): ENHRY, SYGVKD. V dropped 7 bases and J dropped 0; count of bases not matched to a gene: 8. The CDR3 extends over 16 amino acids.

This sequence joins TRBV4-2 and TRBJ2-7, with 7 positions matching TRBD2. With V trimmed by 0 bases and J by 11 bases, 13 bases remained unmatched. Germline V CDR1 and CDR2: LGHNA, YNFKEQ. The CDR3 is 15 amino acids. The CDR3 reads CASSQDRLASLVEYF. CDR3 DNA: TGTGCCAGCAGCCAAGATCGACTAGCTAGCCTGGTGGAGTACTTC.

This clonotype was seen more than once but under ten times. The chain employs TRBV7-8 and TRBJ2-1, with no clear D. Germline V gene data show CDR1 as SGHVS and CDR2 as FQNEAQ. The CDR3 contains 13 residues. V was clipped by 2 bases and J by 9 bases, with 11 bases between them. CDR3 residues: CASSLRPAAEQFF. DNA for the CDR3: TGTGCCAGCAGCTTACGGCCGGCCGCTGAGCAGTTCTTC.

This clonotype was counted at least ten times. J is TRBJ1-2 and V is TRBV5-6, with D maybe TRBD1 (6 bases). Trimming cost V 4 bases and J 6 bases, with 22 bases left between them. The germline V gene encodes CDR1 SGHDT and CDR2 YYEEEE. The CDR3 length is 16 residues. CDR3 region: CASSPWPGDGNNGYTF. CDR3 DNA: TGTGCCAGCAGCCCGTGGCCAGGGGATGGTAATAATGGCTACACCTTC.

This chain joins TRBV7-3 and TRBJ1-2; D unclear. V dropped 0 bases and J dropped 8 bases, with 10 bases sitting between them. The CDR3 has 13 residues. Per germline, CDR1 SGHTA and CDR2 FQGTGA. The CDR3 coding sequence is TGTGCCAGCAGCTTAACGTCGGACGGGGGCTACACCTTC. It encodes CASSLTSDGGYTF.

This clonotype appeared a few times. The rearrangement joins TRBV6-5 to TRBJ1-2; TRBD1 is a possible D gene (6 bases). V was trimmed by 4 bases and J by 4 bases, leaving 19 bases between them. Germline CDR1 and CDR2: MNHEY and SVGAGI. The length of the CDR3 is 16 residues. Here the CDR3 reads CASSLSRTATFYGYTF. DNA for the CDR3: TGTGCCAGCAGTTTGTCCCGGACAGCCACTTTCTATGGCTACACCTTC.

The chain links TRBV12-3 or TRBV12-4 to TRBJ2-2; possibly TRBD1 or TRBD2 for D (5 bases each). V was shortened by 5 bases and J by 10 bases, with 11 bases between the two germline ends. The CDR3 runs 12 residues. As DNA, the CDR3 is TGTGCCAGCAGTCCCGGGGCCTCGGAGCTGTTTTTT. Protein sequence: CASSPGASELFF.

V usage is TRBV6-5 and J usage is TRBJ1-3; maybe TRBD1 (5 bases). V lost 3 bases and J 0 bases, leaving 9 bases between the germline ends. Germline V lookup: CDR1 MNHEY, CDR2 SVGAGI. The CDR3 is 15 amino acids. CDR3: CASSYNRNSGNTIYF. The CDR3 nucleotides are TGTGCCAGCAGTTATAACAGGAACTCTGGAAACACCATATATTTT.

This clonotype has just a few counts. The gene calls are TRBV6-5 and TRBJ2-1, with D unclear. Trimming shortened V by 4 bases and J by 1 base, and 5 bases separated the two germline ends. The CDR3 length is 13 residues. CDR1 is MNHEY and CDR2 is SVGAGI in the germline V gene. In nucleotides, the CDR3 is TGTGCCAGCAGTTGGGCATCCTACAATGAGCAGTTCTTC. Its protein is CASSWASYNEQFF.

This chain connects TRBV9 to TRBJ2-2, with 7 nucleotides matching TRBD1. V dropped 3 bases and J dropped 6; count of bases not matched to a gene: 5. Germline V CDR1 and CDR2: SGDLS, YYNGEE. The CDR3 loop spans 14 amino acids. The CDR3 DNA sequence: TGTGCCAGCAGCGCCCGCACAGGGGCCGGGGAGCTGTTTTTT. This encodes CASSARTGAGELFF.

At least ten counts were recorded for this clonotype. The chain recombines TRBV5-4 with TRBJ2-2; 7 bases map to TRBD1. This CDR3 is built from 15 residues. V lost 4 bases to trimming and J lost 4 bases; unmatched junction nucleotides: 7. Germline CDR1 is SGHNT and CDR2 is YYREEE (reference sequence). The CDR3 DNA reads TGTGCCAGCAGCCTACAGGGGAGAGGCACCGGGGAGCTGTTTTTT. This codes for CASSLQGRGTGELFF.

This sequence joins TRBV5-1 and TRBJ1-1; 9 nucleotides align to TRBD1. The CDR3 runs to 14 residues. V was pared by 3 bases and J by 8 bases, with 8 bases of the junction left unmatched. Germline V gene lookup returns CDR1 SGHRS and CDR2 YFSETQ. CDR3 sequence reads: CASSSLGQGNEAFF. The CDR3, as DNA: TGCGCCAGCAGCTCGCTAGGACAGGGGAACGAAGCTTTCTTT.

CDR3 in DNA: TGTGCCAGCAGCTTGGATTTGCAGTCTGGCAATGAGCAGTTCTTC. Translated, it gives CASSLDLQSGNEQFF. This sequence joins TRBV5-6 and TRBJ2-1; no firm D call. From germline, CDR1 is SGHDT and CDR2 YYEEEE. The CDR3 has 15 amino acids. V lost 0 bases to trimming and J lost 6 bases, with 13 bases between them.

This clonotype was detected only a few times. V usage is TRBV10-3 and J usage is TRBJ1-1, with D perhaps TRBD1 (6 bases). CDR3 length equals 13 residues. V lost 6 bases and J 7 bases, leaving 15 bases between the germline ends. The germline CDR1 and CDR2 sequences are ENHRY and SYGVKD. CDR3 protein: CAISLTGALEAFF. CDR3 nucleotide sequence: TGTGCCATCAGCCTGACAGGTGCCCTTGAAGCTTTCTTT.

V and J are TRBV20-1 and TRBJ2-1; D remains ambiguous. Germline assignment: CDR1 DFQATT and CDR2 SNEGSKA (reference sequence). The CDR3 contains 12 residues. The V end lost 3 bases, the J end lost 6 bases, and 9 bases lay between the germline ends. CDR3 nucleotides: TGCAGTGCTAGTGAGTCCGGCAATGAGCAGTTCTTC. Translated: CSASESGNEQFF.

In its sample, this clonotype was seen many times. This chain uses TRBV6-1 with TRBJ1-2, with 8 bases that match TRBD1. Germline loops: CDR1 MNHNS, CDR2 SASEGT. Unmatched junction bases numbered 9, after V lost 6 bases and J lost 3 bases. The CDR3 loop spans 15 amino acids. CDR3 DNA: TGTGCCAGCAGGCAACAGGGGGTCGGGGACTATGGCTACACCTTC. This codes for CASRQQGVGDYGYTF.

This clonotype has more than one count but fewer than ten. V is TRBV4-1 and J is TRBJ1-3, with no clear D. CDR1 is MGHRA and CDR2 is YSYEKL in the germline V gene. This CDR3 has 18 residues. V was pared by 4 bases and J by 1 base, with 20 bases between. For the CDR3, the DNA is TGCGCCAGCAGCCTCCGAAACGCGGTTCAAGGGTCTGGAAACACCATATATTTT. It specifies CASSLRNAVQGSGNTIYF.

The chain links TRBV4-2 to TRBJ1-2; D uncertain. V lost 2 bases to trimming and J lost 10 bases, with 11 bases between them. From germline, CDR1 is LGHNA and CDR2 YNFKEQ. This CDR3 comprises 12 residues. The CDR3 spells CASSQLGEDYTF. CDR3 bases: TGTGCCAGCAGCCAACTTGGGGAGGACTACACCTTC.